Listed here are 15 T cell receptor beta chains from one sample, sequenced in a study of T cells in Graves' hyperthyroidism and ophthalmopathy. From RNA transcripts, TCR beta CDR3 regions were amplified. The study used the HTBI primer set for a first-round RT-PCR of the TCR CDR3. TCRdb re-called the multiplex PCR reads with MiXCR, one entry per CDR3 protein. The profile shows fewer than 550,000 distinct CDR3 sequences, approximately 14% of them singletons. The specimen sequenced was blood. Every receptor here comes from a woman under 30 with Graves' hyperthyroidism.

Ten or more counts support this clonotype. The V gene is TRBV29-1, the J gene TRBJ1-4; 9 positions match TRBD1. CDR1 is SQVTM and CDR2 is ANQGSEA in the germline V gene. This CDR3 has 15 residues. V dropped 4 bases and J dropped 3; count of bases not matched to a gene: 6. Here the CDR3 DNA reads TGCAGCGTTGCCGGGACAGGGAGCCCTAATGAAAAACTGTTTTTT. Its translation is CSVAGTGSPNEKLFF.

In this sample, this clonotype turned up many times. The V call is TRBV4-1, the J call TRBJ1-2; D is perhaps TRBD1 (5 bases). Deletions cut 1 base from V and 4 bases from J, with 7 bases between. From germline, CDR1 is MGHRA and CDR2 YSYEKL. The length of the CDR3 is 13 residues. The CDR3 region has the DNA TGCGCCAGCAGCCAAGGCAGGGTCTATGGCTACACCTTC. It codes for CASSQGRVYGYTF.

The chain couples TRBV10-2 to TRBJ1-2; D is unclear. The germline V gene encodes CDR1 WSHSY and CDR2 SAAADI. V was shortened by 7 bases and J by 2 bases, with 14 bases between the two germline ends. This CDR3 comprises 14 residues. The CDR3 bases are TGCGCCAGCACCTCGGCCCGAGGGAACTATGGCTACACCTTC. It codes for CASTSARGNYGYTF.

V is TRBV6-5 and J is TRBJ2-2; D assignment may be TRBD1 or TRBD2 (6 bases each). Germline lookup yields CDR1 MNHEY and CDR2 SVGAGI. V lost 0 bases, J lost 2 bases, and 19 bases lay in between. The CDR3 extends over 19 amino acids. CDR3 region: CASSYSLIGGPGNTGELFF. Written as DNA, the CDR3 is TGTGCCAGCAGTTACTCGTTAATTGGGGGGCCGGGAAACACCGGGGAGCTGTTTTTT.

This clonotype has ten or more counts. The chain carries TRBV7-9 and TRBJ2-7, with a weak D call TRBD1 (5 bases). This CDR3 has 12 amino acids. Germline CDR1 is SEHNR and CDR2 is FQNEAQ (reference sequence). V lost 0 bases, J lost 6 bases, and 6 bases lay in between. The CDR3 is CASSLAGVEQYF. DNA of the CDR3: TGTGCCAGCAGCTTAGCAGGGGTCGAGCAGTACTTC.

This clonotype has only a few counts. The J gene is TRBJ1-5, the V gene TRBV15; D remains ambiguous. V was cut by 5 bases and J by 2 bases, with 16 bases left in between. The CDR3 extends over 16 amino acids. Germline loops: CDR1 LNHNV, CDR2 YYDKDF (reference sequence). DNA of the CDR3: TGTGCCACCAGCTCCCGGGTAGGAACCGGCAATCAGCCCCAGCATTTT. Its translation is CATSSRVGTGNQPQHF.

In its sample, this clonotype was seen many times. The CDR3 DNA follows: TGTGCCAGCAGTTACTCGCGAACTACCTATGGCTACACCTTC. Translating it yields CASSYSRTTYGYTF. The chain is built from TRBV6-6 and TRBJ1-2; no clear D. Germline V CDR1 and CDR2: MNHNY, SVGAGI (reference sequence). V lost 0 bases and J 4 bases, leaving 9 bases between the germline ends. The CDR3 has 14 residues.

The chain has TRBV5-6 and TRBJ2-7; TRBD2 matches 11 bases. Trimming cost V 4 bases and J 4 bases; bases outside gene matches: 19. Germline loops: CDR1 SGHDT, CDR2 YYEEEE. This CDR3 comprises 19 residues. The CDR3 loop is CASSNDGPLAGAPSYEQYF. CDR3 in DNA: TGTGCCAGCAGCAACGACGGCCCACTAGCGGGGGCCCCGAGTTACGAGCAGTACTTC.

This clonotype has a count of ten or more. This chain joins TRBV5-1 and TRBJ1-2; no clear D gene. The germline V and J ends were trimmed by 4 bases and 8 bases, with 12 bases remaining between them. Germline CDR1 reads SGHRS; CDR2 reads YFSETQ. The CDR3 runs 12 residues. The CDR3 sequence: CASSPPDRGYTF. The DNA for the CDR3 is TGCGCCAGCAGCCCACCGGACCGGGGCTACACCTTC.

In its sample, this clonotype was seen many times. The chain couples TRBV13 to TRBJ2-3, with 10 bases lining up with TRBD2. The germline gives CDR1 PRHDT, CDR2 FYEKMQ (reference sequence). J gave up 4 bases and V 5 bases, and 6 bases lay outside the gene matches. The CDR3 has 15 amino acids. Written as DNA, the CDR3 is TGTGCCAGCAGCCGTTCTAGCGGGGGATCAGATACGCAGTATTTT. This gives the protein CASSRSSGGSDTQYF.

The chain employs TRBV6-1 and TRBJ1-3; D is possibly TRBD1 (5 bases). Trimming stripped 7 bases from V and 0 bases from J, with 10 bases between. Germline CDR1 and CDR2: MNHNS and SASEGT. The CDR3 spans 14 residues. The chain's CDR3 is CASKPGSSGNTIYF. CDR3 in DNA: TGTGCCAGCAAACCAGGGTCCTCTGGAAACACCATATATTTT.

This clonotype has a count of ten or more. Here the CDR3 reads CASSPGHSSYNSPLHF. CDR3 sequence (DNA): TGCGCCAGCAGCCCAGGACATAGCTCCTATAATTCACCCCTCCACTTT. The chain joins TRBV5-1 to TRBJ1-6; maybe TRBD1 (5 bases). The V and J ends lost 4 bases and 0 bases respectively, with 11 bases between them. The CDR3 is 16 residues long. From germline, CDR1 is SGHRS and CDR2 YFSETQ.

Ten or more counts support this clonotype. The genes are TRBV27 and TRBJ2-1, with 13 bases lining up with TRBD2. Germline trimming cut 6 bases from V and 7 bases from J; bases unmatched to any gene: 12. The germline V gene has CDR1 MNHEY and CDR2 SMNVEV (reference sequence). CDR3 length: 17 residues. The CDR3, as DNA: TGTGCCAGCAGGAGGCCCCCGGGACTAGCGGGGCGGAATGAGCAGTTCTTC. It is translated as CASRRPPGLAGRNEQFF.

This clonotype came up many times. V gene TRBV4-1 combines with J gene TRBJ2-2; D gene ambiguous. Germline V lookup: CDR1 MGHRA, CDR2 YSYEKL. The germline V and J ends were trimmed by 4 bases and 4 bases, with 16 bases remaining between them. This CDR3 is 16 amino acids long. The DNA of the CDR3 is TGCGCCAGCAGCCCGGTGGTAGCCACGGGCACCGGGGAGCTGTTTTTT. Translation: CASSPVVATGTGELFF.

This clonotype was counted ten times or more. The chain has TRBV20-1 and TRBJ2-7; unclear D gene. V lost 0 bases and J 0 bases, leaving 9 bases between the germline ends. CDR1 and CDR2 (germline): DFQATT, SNEGSKA (reference sequence). The CDR3 contains 14 residues. CDR3: CSARDRMRSYEQYF. In DNA, the CDR3 is TGCAGTGCTAGAGATAGGATGCGCTCCTACGAGCAGTACTTC.